This T cell receptor beta chain was sequenced for a study of T cell responses to AZD1222 COVID-19 vaccine. Study-level points and caveats: Samples come after the peak T cell response, not at day 14. It should be noted that donors were predominantly white British and more often female, and clonal diversity was possibly underestimated.

CDR3 length equals 14 residues. V trimming: 5 bases; J trimming: 6 bases; junction bases outside the gene matches: 4. The germline gives CDR1 SGHNT, CDR2 YENEEA. Sequenced by immunoSEQ multiplex PCR; TCRdb stores in-frame clones only, minus some. The data contain about 69,000 clones, over 80% of them singletons. Worth noting for this clone: Its specificity is unknown.

The source was peripheral blood, collected 28 days after the second AZD1222 dose. This chain links TRBV11-3 with TRBJ1-4; 9 bases line up with TRBD1. This TCR was sampled from an adult who received the AZD1222 COVID-19 vaccine. The CDR3 sequence: CASSRGTGHEKLFF. In DNA, the CDR3 is TGTGCCAGCAGCCGCGGGACAGGGCATGAAAAACTGTTTTTT.